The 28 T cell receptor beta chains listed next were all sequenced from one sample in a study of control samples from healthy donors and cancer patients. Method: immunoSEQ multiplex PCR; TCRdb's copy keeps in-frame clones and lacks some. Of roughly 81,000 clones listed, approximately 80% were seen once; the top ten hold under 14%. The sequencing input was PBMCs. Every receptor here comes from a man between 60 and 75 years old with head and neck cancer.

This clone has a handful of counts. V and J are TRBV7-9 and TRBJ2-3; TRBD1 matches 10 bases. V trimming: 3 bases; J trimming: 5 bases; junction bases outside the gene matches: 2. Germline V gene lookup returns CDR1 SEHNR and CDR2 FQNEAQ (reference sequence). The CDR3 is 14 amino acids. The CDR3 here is CASSLGQGKDTQYF. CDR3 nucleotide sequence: TGTGCCAGCAGCTTGGGACAGGGGAAAGATACGCAGTATTTT.

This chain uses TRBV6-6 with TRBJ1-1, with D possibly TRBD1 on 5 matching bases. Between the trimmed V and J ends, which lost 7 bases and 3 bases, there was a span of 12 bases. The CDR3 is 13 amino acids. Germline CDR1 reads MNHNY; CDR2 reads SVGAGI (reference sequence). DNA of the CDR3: TGTGCCAGCACCCGGATGGGGGACACTGAAGCTTTCTTT. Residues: CASTRMGDTEAFF.

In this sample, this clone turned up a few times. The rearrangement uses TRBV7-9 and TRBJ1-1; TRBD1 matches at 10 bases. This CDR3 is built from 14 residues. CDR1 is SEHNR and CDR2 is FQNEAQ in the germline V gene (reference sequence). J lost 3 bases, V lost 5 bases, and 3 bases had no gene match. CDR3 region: CASSQGQGHTEAFF. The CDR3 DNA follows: TGTGCCAGCAGCCAGGGACAGGGGCACACTGAAGCTTTCTTT.

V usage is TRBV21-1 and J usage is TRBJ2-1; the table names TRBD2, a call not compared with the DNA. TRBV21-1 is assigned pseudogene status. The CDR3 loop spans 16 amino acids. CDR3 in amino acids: CASSKGLAGDNNEQFF. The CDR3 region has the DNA TGTGCCAGCAGCAAAGGTCTAGCGGGGGATAACAATGAGCAGTTCTTC.

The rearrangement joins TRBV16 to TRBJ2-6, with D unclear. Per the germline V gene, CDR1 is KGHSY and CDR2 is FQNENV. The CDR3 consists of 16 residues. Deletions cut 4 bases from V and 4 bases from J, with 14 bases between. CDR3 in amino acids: CASSRNMGPGANVLTF. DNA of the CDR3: TGTGCCAGCAGCCGGAACATGGGCCCAGGGGCCAACGTCCTGACTTTC.

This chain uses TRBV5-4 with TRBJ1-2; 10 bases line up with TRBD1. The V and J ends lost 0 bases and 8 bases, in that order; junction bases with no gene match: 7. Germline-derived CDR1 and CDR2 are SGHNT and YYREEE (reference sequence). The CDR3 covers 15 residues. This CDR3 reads CASSLDLGQGRGYTF. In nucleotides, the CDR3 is TGTGCCAGCAGCTTGGATTTGGGACAGGGGAGGGGCTACACCTTC.

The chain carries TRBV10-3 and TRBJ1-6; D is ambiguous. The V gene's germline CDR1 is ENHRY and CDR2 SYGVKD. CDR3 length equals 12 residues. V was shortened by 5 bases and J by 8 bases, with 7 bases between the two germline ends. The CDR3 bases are TGTGCCATCAGTCCCAACGATTCACCCCTCCACTTT. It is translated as CAISPNDSPLHF.

In nucleotides, the CDR3 is TGTGCCAGCAGCGTAGTAGGGCCCTATGGCTACACCTTC. Protein product: CASSVVGPYGYTF. The J gene is TRBJ1-2, the V gene TRBV9; D remains ambiguous. V lost 0 bases, J lost 4 bases, and 7 bases lay in between. This CDR3 contains 13 residues. The V gene's germline CDR1 is SGDLS and CDR2 YYNGEE.

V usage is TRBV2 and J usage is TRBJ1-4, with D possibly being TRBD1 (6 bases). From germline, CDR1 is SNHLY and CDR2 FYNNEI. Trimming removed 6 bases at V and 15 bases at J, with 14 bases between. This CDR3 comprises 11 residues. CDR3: CASRQGVFLFF. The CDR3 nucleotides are TGTGCCAGCAGACAGGGTGTCTTCTTGTTTTTT.

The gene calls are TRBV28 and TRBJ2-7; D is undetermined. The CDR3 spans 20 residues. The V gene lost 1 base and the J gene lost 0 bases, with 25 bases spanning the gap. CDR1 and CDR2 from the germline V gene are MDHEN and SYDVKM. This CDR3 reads CASSLSRGRRRLYSSYEQYF. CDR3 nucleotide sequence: TGTGCCAGCAGTTTATCCCGAGGTCGGCGGAGACTCTACTCCTCCTACGAGCAGTACTTC.

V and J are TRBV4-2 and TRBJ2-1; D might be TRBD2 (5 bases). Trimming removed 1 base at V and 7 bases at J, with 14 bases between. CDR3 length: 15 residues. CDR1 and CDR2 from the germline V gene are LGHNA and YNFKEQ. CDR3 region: CASSQVFEGRNEQFF. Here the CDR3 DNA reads TGTGCCAGCAGCCAAGTTTTCGAGGGCCGGAATGAGCAGTTCTTC.

The CDR3 reads CASKKGGGGLADTQYF. CDR3 bases: TGTGCCAGTAAAAAAGGGGGCGGAGGTCTGGCAGATACGCAGTATTTT. The gene calls are TRBV19 and TRBJ2-3, with 7 positions matching TRBD1. V was clipped by 7 bases and J by 4 bases; unmatched bases: 14. The CDR3 is 16 amino acids. Germline assignment: CDR1 LNHDA and CDR2 SQIVND (reference sequence).

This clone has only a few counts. The CDR3 loop reads CASTLLGEMNTEAFF. The CDR3 bases are TGCGCCAGCACACTGCTAGGGGAAATGAACACTGAAGCTTTCTTT. V gene TRBV5-1 combines with J gene TRBJ1-1; possibly TRBD1 for D (5 bases). V lost 6 bases to trimming and J lost 0 bases, with 15 bases between them. CDR3 length: 15 amino acids. In germline, CDR1 is SGHRS, CDR2 YFSETQ.

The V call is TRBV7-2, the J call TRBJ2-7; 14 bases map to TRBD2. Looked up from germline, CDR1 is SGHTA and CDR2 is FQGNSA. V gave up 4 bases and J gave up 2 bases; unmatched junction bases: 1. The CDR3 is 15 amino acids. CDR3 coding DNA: TGTGCCAGCAGCTGGACTAGCGGGAGGACCTACGAGCAGTACTTC. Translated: CASSWTSGRTYEQYF.

The CDR3 DNA follows: TGTGCCAGCAGTGAATCGGGGTATGAGCAGTTCTTC. This sequence encodes CASSESGYEQFF. V usage is TRBV2 and J usage is TRBJ2-1; D may be TRBD2 (5 bases). V lost 2 bases to trimming and J lost 8 bases, with 7 bases between them. Germline CDR1 is SNHLY and CDR2 is FYNNEI. The CDR3 consists of 12 residues.

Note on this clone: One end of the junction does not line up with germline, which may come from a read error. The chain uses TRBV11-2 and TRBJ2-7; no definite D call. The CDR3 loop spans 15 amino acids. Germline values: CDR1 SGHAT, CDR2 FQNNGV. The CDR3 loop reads CASSVDWGSSYEQYF. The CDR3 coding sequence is TGTGCCAGCAGCGTAGACTGGGGTAGCTCCTACGAGCAGTACTTC.

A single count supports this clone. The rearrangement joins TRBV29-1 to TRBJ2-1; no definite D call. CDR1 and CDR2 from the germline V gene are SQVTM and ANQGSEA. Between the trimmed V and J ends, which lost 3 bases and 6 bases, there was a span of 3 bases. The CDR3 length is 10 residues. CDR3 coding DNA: TGCAGCGTTGAGGTCAATGAGCAGTTCTTC. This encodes CSVEVNEQFF.

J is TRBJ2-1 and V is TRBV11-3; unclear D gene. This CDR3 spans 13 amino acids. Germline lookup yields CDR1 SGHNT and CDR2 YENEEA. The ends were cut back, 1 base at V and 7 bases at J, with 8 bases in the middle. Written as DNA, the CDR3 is TGTGCCAGCAGCTTAGTGCTCGGGAATGAGCAGTTCTTC. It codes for CASSLVLGNEQFF.

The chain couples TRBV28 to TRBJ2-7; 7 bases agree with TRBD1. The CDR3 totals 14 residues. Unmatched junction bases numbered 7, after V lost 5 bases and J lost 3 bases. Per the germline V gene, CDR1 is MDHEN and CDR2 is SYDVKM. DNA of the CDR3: TGTGCCAGCAGTGCCGGGACAGCAAACTACGAGCAGTACTTC. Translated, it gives CASSAGTANYEQYF.

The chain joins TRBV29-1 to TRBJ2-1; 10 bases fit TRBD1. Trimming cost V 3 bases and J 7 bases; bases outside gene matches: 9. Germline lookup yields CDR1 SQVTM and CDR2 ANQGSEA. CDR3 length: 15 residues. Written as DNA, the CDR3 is TGCAGCGTTGATGCCCACTGGGACAGGGGAAATGAGCAGTTCTTC. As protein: CSVDAHWDRGNEQFF.

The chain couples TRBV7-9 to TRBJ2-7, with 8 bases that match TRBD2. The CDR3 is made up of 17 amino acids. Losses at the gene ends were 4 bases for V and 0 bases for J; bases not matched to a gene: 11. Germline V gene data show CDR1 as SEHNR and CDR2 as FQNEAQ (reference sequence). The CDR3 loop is CASSSPKSGTSSYEQYF. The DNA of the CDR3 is TGTGCCAGCAGCTCACCTAAGAGCGGGACTAGCTCCTACGAGCAGTACTTC.

DNA of the CDR3: TGTGCCAGCGCCAACTCCTGGGGGCCTGGAAACACCATATATTTT. Translating gives CASANSWGPGNTIYF. The chain couples TRBV7-2 to TRBJ1-3, with a weak D call TRBD1 (6 bases). V was shortened by 8 bases and J by 2 bases, with 16 bases between the two germline ends. Germline V gives CDR1 SGHTA, CDR2 FQGNSA. The CDR3 extends over 15 amino acids.

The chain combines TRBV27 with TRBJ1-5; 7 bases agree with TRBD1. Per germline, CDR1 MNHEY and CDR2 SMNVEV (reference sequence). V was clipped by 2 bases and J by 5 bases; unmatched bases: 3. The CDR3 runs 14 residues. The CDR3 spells CASSLRDRYQPQHF. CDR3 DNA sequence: TGTGCCAGCAGTTTAAGGGACAGATATCAGCCCCAGCATTTT.

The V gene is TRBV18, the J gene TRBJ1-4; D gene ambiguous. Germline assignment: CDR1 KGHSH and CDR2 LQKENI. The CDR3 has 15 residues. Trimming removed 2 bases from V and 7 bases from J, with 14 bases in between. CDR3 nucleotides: TGTGCCAGCTCACCAATGGTGGACGTGGGTGAAAAACTGTTTTTT. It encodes CASSPMVDVGEKLFF.

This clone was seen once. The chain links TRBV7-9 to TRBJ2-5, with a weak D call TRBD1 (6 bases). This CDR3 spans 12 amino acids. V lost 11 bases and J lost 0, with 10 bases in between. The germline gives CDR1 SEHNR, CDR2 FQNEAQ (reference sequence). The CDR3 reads CAGSGDQETQYF. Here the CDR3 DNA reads TGTGCCGGGTCAGGGGACCAAGAGACCCAGTACTTC. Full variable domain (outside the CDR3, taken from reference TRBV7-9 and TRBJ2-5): DTGVSQNPRHKITKRGQNVTFRCDPISEHNRLYWYRQTLGQGPEFLTYFQNEAQLEKSRLLSDRFSAERPKGSFSTLEIQRTEQGDSAMYLCAGSGDQETQYFGPGTRLLVL.

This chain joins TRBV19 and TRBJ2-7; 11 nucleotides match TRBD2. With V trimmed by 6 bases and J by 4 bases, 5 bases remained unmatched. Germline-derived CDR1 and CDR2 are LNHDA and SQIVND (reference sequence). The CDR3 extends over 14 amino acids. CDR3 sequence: CASRILAGAYEQYF. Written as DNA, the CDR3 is TGTGCCAGTAGGATACTAGCGGGAGCTTACGAGCAGTACTTC.

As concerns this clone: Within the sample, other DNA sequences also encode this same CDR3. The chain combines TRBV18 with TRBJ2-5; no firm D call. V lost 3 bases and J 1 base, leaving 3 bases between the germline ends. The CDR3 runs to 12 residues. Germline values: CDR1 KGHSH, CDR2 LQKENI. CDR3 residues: CASSPPQETQYF. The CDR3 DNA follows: TGTGCCAGCTCACCCCCCCAAGAGACCCAGTACTTC.

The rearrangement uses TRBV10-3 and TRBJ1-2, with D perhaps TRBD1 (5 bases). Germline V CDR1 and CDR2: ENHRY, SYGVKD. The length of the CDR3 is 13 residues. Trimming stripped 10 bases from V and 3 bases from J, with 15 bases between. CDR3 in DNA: TGTGCCACCGCGAGGGTAGGGGACTATGGCTACACCTTC. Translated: CATARVGDYGYTF.